This T cell receptor (beta chain) appears in the sequencing data of a study of response to subunit inactivated influenza vaccine. Study findings and constraints: The authors suggested that few new T cells are recruited per seasonal influenza vaccination.

The trim removed 0 bases at V and 2 bases at J, leaving 3 bases unmatched. The CDR3 spans 14 residues. CDR1 is DFQATT and CDR2 is SNEGSKA in the germline V gene (reference sequence). As regards this clonotype: The antigen is not known.

From the RT-PCR reads, TCRdb called clonotypes with MiXCR, one entry per CDR3 protein. The sample records 530,000 or so distinct CDR3 sequences, around 25% being singletons. The sequence was obtained from a middle-aged man who received an inactivated influenza vaccine. The rearrangement uses TRBV20-1 and TRBJ1-1, with 7 bases identical to TRBD1. Sequenced material: CD4+ T cells sorted from PBMCs, taken more than 4 days after vaccination. The DNA of the CDR3 is TGCAGTGCTAGAGATCGGACAGGAAACACTGAAGCTTTCTTT. This encodes CSARDRTGNTEAFF.